One and the same sample provided the 16 T cell receptor beta chains below, sequenced in a study of early T cells in non-severe SARS-CoV-2 infection. MiXCR, applied by TCRdb to the 5' RACE reads, yields one record per CDR3 protein. The sample yields about 38,000 distinct CDR3 sequences, approximately 6.6% seen once. The sequencing used whole blood, collected at baseline. Receptors originate from an adult who was a healthcare worker with PCR-confirmed SARS-CoV-2 infection or an uninfected control (not recorded which).

This clonotype has more than one count but fewer than ten. This sequence joins TRBV27 and TRBJ1-2; no clear D gene. The germline gives CDR1 MNHEY, CDR2 SMNVEV (reference sequence). This CDR3 has 13 amino acids. V was trimmed by 6 bases and J by 2 bases, leaving 10 bases between them. CDR3 protein: CASRTTNNYGYTF. For the CDR3, the DNA is TGTGCCAGCAGGACCACAAACAACTATGGCTACACCTTC.

This clonotype was detected only a few times. The rearrangement joins TRBV11-2 to TRBJ2-7, with 9 bases that match TRBD1. The junction had 8 bases not matched to a gene; V was cut back by 9 bases and J by 2 bases. CDR1 is SGHAT, CDR2 FQNNGV, per germline. The CDR3 runs 14 residues. CDR3: CASHTGTGPYEQYF. The CDR3 coding sequence is TGTGCCAGTCATACCGGGACAGGGCCCTACGAGCAGTACTTC.

The rearrangement uses TRBV5-4 and TRBJ2-7; TRBD1 is a possible D gene (5 bases). V shed 0 bases and J shed 6 bases, with 10 bases lying between them. This CDR3 region has 13 residues. Germline V gene lookup returns CDR1 SGHNT and CDR2 YYREEE (reference sequence). As DNA, the CDR3 is TGTGCCAGCAGCTTGGCCGGCAGGGTCGAGCAGTACTTC. It is translated as CASSLAGRVEQYF.

This clonotype has a handful of counts. This chain joins TRBV5-6 and TRBJ2-2; D gene uncertain. The germline V and J ends were trimmed by 4 bases and 3 bases, with 7 bases remaining between them. This CDR3 is built from 13 residues. Germline V gives CDR1 SGHDT, CDR2 YYEEEE. The chain's CDR3 is CASSDEYTGELFF. The CDR3, as DNA: TGTGCCAGCAGCGATGAATACACCGGGGAGCTGTTTTTT.

This chain joins TRBV24-1 and TRBJ2-1; D might be TRBD2 (5 bases). Trimming pared 3 bases from V and 9 bases from J, leaving 11 bases between. The CDR3 has 13 residues. CDR1 and CDR2 (germline): KGHDR, SFDVKD. CDR3 amino acids: CATSDPPAGEQFF. CDR3 nucleotides: TGTGCCACCAGTGATCCTCCTGCGGGTGAGCAGTTCTTC.

There are a few counts of this clonotype. The chain carries TRBV20-1 and TRBJ2-6; D is possibly TRBD2 (5 bases). V lost 3 bases, J lost 0 bases, and 15 bases lay in between. This CDR3 has 17 amino acids. Germline-derived CDR1 and CDR2 are DFQATT and SNEGSKA (reference sequence). DNA of the CDR3: TGCAGTGCTAGGCCCACCCTAGGGAGCTCTGGGGCCAACGTCCTGACTTTC. Amino acid sequence: CSARPTLGSSGANVLTF.

In its sample, this clonotype was seen many times. This chain uses TRBV6-6 with TRBJ2-1; possible D gene TRBD2, 9 bases. V lost 6 bases and J 6 bases, leaving 24 bases between the germline ends. The CDR3 extends over 17 amino acids. Germline CDR1 MNHNY, CDR2 SVGAGI (reference sequence). The CDR3 here is CASSQGAIAGVVNEQFF. In nucleotides, the CDR3 is TGTGCCAGCAGCCAGGGGGCTATAGCGGGAGTTGTCAATGAGCAGTTCTTC.

This clonotype came up many times. This sequence joins TRBV2 and TRBJ2-7; no definite D call. Germline loops: CDR1 SNHLY, CDR2 FYNNEI. CDR3 size: 14 residues. The ends were cut back, 8 bases at V and 0 bases at J, with 14 bases in the middle. As DNA, the CDR3 is TGTGCCAGCGCCCCTCAGTCCGACTCCTACGAGCAGTACTTC. Encoded protein: CASAPQSDSYEQYF. The variable domain in full, completed from reference TRBV2 and TRBJ2-7, reads EPEVTQTPSHQVTQMGQEVILRCVPISNHLYFYWYRQILGQKVEFLVSFYNNEISEKSEIFDDQFSVERPDGSNFTLKIRSTKLEDSAMYFCASAPQSDSYEQYFGPGTRLTVT.

This clonotype was seen many times. The chain carries TRBV18 and TRBJ2-5; the D gene is possibly TRBD1 (5 bases). V shed 5 bases and J shed 2 bases, with 12 bases lying between them. CDR1 and CDR2 from the germline V gene are KGHSH and LQKENI. The CDR3 loop spans 14 amino acids. CDR3 bases: TGTGCCAGCTCAGTCACCCAGGGTCAAGAGACCCAGTACTTC. It specifies CASSVTQGQETQYF. Supplemented by reference TRBV18 and TRBJ2-5, the full variable domain reads NAGVMQNPRHLVRRRGQEARLRCSPMKGHSHVYWYRQLPEEGLKFMVYLQKENIIDESGMPKERFSAEFPKEGPSILRIQQVVRGDSAAYFCASSVTQGQETQYFGPGTRLLVL.

This clonotype occurred many times. The chain has TRBV4-2 and TRBJ2-3; weak D call: TRBD1 (5 bases). V was shortened by 0 bases and J by 0 bases, with 7 bases between the two germline ends. This CDR3 region has 15 residues. The germline gives CDR1 LGHNA, CDR2 YNFKEQ. Written as DNA, the CDR3 is TGTGCCAGCAGCCAAGATACAGGTAGCACAGATACGCAGTATTTT. Residues: CASSQDTGSTDTQYF.

This clonotype was observed at least ten times. The DNA of the CDR3 is TGTGCCAGCAAGCCTCGATCGCCCTTCACCGGGGAGCTGTTTTTT. It is translated as CASKPRSPFTGELFF. This chain uses TRBV7-2 with TRBJ2-2; D is ambiguous. V gave up 7 bases and J gave up 4 bases, with 16 bases separating them. The CDR3 covers 15 residues. The germline CDR1 and CDR2 sequences are SGHTA and FQGNSA. The variable domain in full, with the rest retrieved from reference TRBV7-2 and TRBJ2-2, is GAGVSQSPSNKVTEKGKDVELRCDPISGHTALYWYRQSLGQGLEFLIYFQGNSAPDKSGLPSDRFSAERTGGSVSTLTIQRTQQEDSAVYLCASKPRSPFTGELFFGEGSRLTVL.

This clonotype was observed at least ten times. The chain recombines TRBV7-2 with TRBJ2-2, with 8 bases fitting TRBD1. Germline CDR1 reads SGHTA; CDR2 reads FQGNSA. CDR3 length: 15 residues. V was clipped by 5 bases and J by 3 bases; unmatched bases: 5. CDR3 region: CASSRQGFDTGELFF. CDR3 in DNA: TGTGCCAGCAGCCGACAGGGGTTCGACACCGGGGAGCTGTTTTTT.

This clonotype was observed many times. V gene TRBV5-5 combines with J gene TRBJ1-1, with TRBD1 matching 10 bases. The CDR3 runs to 17 residues. V trimming: 1 base; J trimming: 4 bases; junction bases outside the gene matches: 10. Germline V gene sequence: CDR1 SGHKS, CDR2 YYEKEE (reference sequence). Here the CDR3 DNA reads TGTGCCAGCAGCTTGTTTGGGACAGGGGTCGGTGGCACTGAAGCTTTCTTT. Amino acids: CASSLFGTGVGGTEAFF.

This clonotype was recorded at least ten times. The V call is TRBV20-1, the J call TRBJ1-2, with no clear D. Germline CDR1 reads DFQATT; CDR2 reads SNEGSKA (reference sequence). Deletions cut 3 bases from V and 5 bases from J, with 7 bases between. There are 11 residues in the CDR3. CDR3 residues: CSASRGYGYTF. As DNA, the CDR3 is TGCAGTGCTAGCCGGGGATATGGCTACACCTTC.

This clonotype was detected ten times or more. CDR3 nucleotide sequence: TGTGCCACCCGGTCGGAAAACAATGAGCAGTTCTTC. It encodes CATRSENNEQFF. This rearrangement joins TRBV24-1 to TRBJ2-1; D is unclear. This CDR3 region has 12 residues. The germline V and J ends were trimmed by 9 bases and 5 bases, with 10 bases remaining between them. CDR1 KGHDR and CDR2 SFDVKD come from the germline V gene.

There are many counts of this clonotype. The rearrangement uses TRBV7-3 and TRBJ2-6, with D possibly being TRBD1 or TRBD2 (5 bases each). CDR3 size: 18 residues. Germline V CDR1 and CDR2: SGHTA, FQGTGA. V was pared by 5 bases and J by 0 bases, with 17 bases between. CDR3 residues: CASSPTGTGFSGANVLTF. The CDR3 DNA sequence: TGTGCCAGCAGCCCCACCGGGACGGGCTTCTCTGGGGCCAACGTCCTGACTTTC.